This T cell receptor beta chain was captured by sequencing in a study of shared clonotypes between healthy human individuals (dated by TCRdb to about 2020). Turning to the overall study: The cohort comprised two women and a few men aged 18 to 49 years. For each donor, CD4 naive and CD4 memory were each given three plates, CD8 naive was given two plates, and CD8 memory was given one plate. To estimate repertoire size and how much clonotype sharing occurs between individuals, the study deeply sequenced the blood TCR repertoires of 4 to 6 healthy adults. To increase sequencing depth and limit assay-specific biases, different laboratories used diverse techniques to prepare libraries and sequence TCR repertoires. Each donor's leukapheresis produced roughly between roughly 0.85 and 10 billion PBMCs.

This clone is a singleton in its sample. The antigen this receptor binds is unknown. No base quality values were provided; no much bigger clone lies one nucleotide off. Healthy HIV-negative adults with no recently reported acute infections or vaccinations were included as donors. All donors were Caucasian adults living in Nashville, Tennessee, USA. Magnetic negative selection was used to enrich CD4+ T cells, after which naive cells were positively selected on CD45RA and the negative fraction became the memory subset. Blood was obtained by leukapheresis, after which PBMCs were separated by Ficoll-Histopaque density gradient centrifugation and cryopreserved in liquid nitrogen vapor phase. Purity and quantity of every magnetically sorted T cell population were checked by analytical flow cytometry. Genomic DNA was isolated from every sorted fraction and measured by UV absorbance on a Nanodrop 2000c. On the study overall, not on this receptor specifically: Because the study included only a small number of donors, the genetic and exposure-history diversity represented was limited. Sampling was limited to blood, and TCR repertoires in tissue likely differ from TCR repertoires in blood. Across a handful of donors, roughly 5.1% of naive CD4, over 3% of naive CD8, approximately 2.5% of memory CD4, and approximately 0.42% of memory CD8 clonotypes were shared. Pairwise subsampling led to the expectation that sequencing depth would affect the degree of clonotype sharing among donors. Compared with non-shared clonotypes, the clonotypes found in all four sorted-subset donors had higher generation probabilities. Naive subsets generally had larger estimated clonotype richness than memory subsets. Even with the large sequencing depth, rarefaction of the sorted-subset datasets indicated that sequencing was incomplete.

Using the deep immunoSEQ assay, multiplex PCR amplified TCR CDR3 regions from genomic DNA. For each cell subset, the extracted genomic DNA was distributed evenly across all wells of several immunoSEQ 96-well plates, and each plate served as one replicate. For sorted subsets, roughly 190 ng of genomic DNA, equivalent to 30,000 or so T cell genomes, went into each replicate PCR. The purified libraries were quantified using a Qubit 3.0 fluorometer, sized with a Bioanalyzer 2100, and then quantified again using the KAPA Library Quantification kit. A separate single-read 150-cycle Illumina NextSeq 550 flow cell was used to sequence each immunoSEQ 96-well plate. Concerning the study's data processing: Because the immunoSEQ output included only junctional sequences and no quality scores, the filtering could not be the same as the filtering used for full-length reads. To assign V/J genes and CDR3, sequences were annotated against IMGT germline references using PyIR, a Python wrapper for IgBLAST v1.9. Reads were filtered out if the reads had weak V/J assignments (E-value above 1e-6), no CDR3, stop codons, out-of-frame junctions, or ambiguous translated residues. V3J clonotypes were defined as sequences sharing the same inferred V gene, J gene, and CDR3 amino acid sequence. Percentage overlap between repertoires was calculated by dividing the number of shared unique clonotypes by the size of the smaller repertoire. RTK rarefaction, the Chao1 estimator, and Recon v2.1 estimates of unobserved clonotypes were used to assess repertoire richness. OLGA was used to compute generation probabilities for all TCRbeta clonotypes that the gDNA method yielded from four donors. TCRdb retrieved this table from immuneACCESS and kept in-frame rearrangements only. Not all clones are present; in checked studies, unresolved V genes account for under half, and no reason is known for the remainder. The V and J calls and the clone size are those of that table, but D and trimming were determined from the DNA. Within this sample are under 2,500,000 clones, with nearly 97% of them counted one time only. Around 0.13% of the sample comes from the top ten.

The TCR originated in a man younger than 35 in good health. Sequencing was performed on naive CD4+ T cells sorted from blood. What this sample's cell subset or site label stands for: CD45RA+ positively selected.

The bases are TGCGCCAGCAGCCAAGGACCGGGCCAACTTACTAGCGGGGGTTACCAAGAGACCCAGTACTTC. Its protein is CASSQGPGQLTSGGYQETQYF. The chain uses TRBV4-1 and TRBJ2-5, and TRBD2 matches 11 of the central bases. CDR1 is given as MGHRA and CDR2 as YSYEKL, both from the germline V gene. From the cysteine up to the phenylalanine, the CDR3 has a length of 21 residues. Left in the record is the CDR3 DNA by itself, 63 bases read in frame from the first base. At the junction V is shortened by 1 base and J by 0 bases; bases outside the gene matches: 16.